Listed below are T cell receptor beta chains from one sample, sequenced in a study of patients and donors after allogeneic stem cell transplantation. TCRdb re-derived calls from the RT-PCR reads in MiXCR, one entry per CDR3 protein. The sample shows 410,000 or so distinct CDR3 sequences, 16% of them seen only once. The specimen sequenced was blood, either unsorted or a sorted T cell fraction (not recorded which). The receptor source for this set is a human donor who was either an allogeneic HSCT recipient or a stem cell or donor lymphocyte infusion donor (not recorded which). It is not recorded whose cells these are; they may come from a transplant donor. Both conserved end residues are part of each CDR3. The D gene is left open where the match is weak. Not all rows give a size; the values are once, few, many and, for expanded clones, a class.

abundance: -; j_gene: TRBJ2-5; v_gene: TRBV4-1; d_gene: -; CDR3nt: TGCGCCAGCAGCCAAGTTGGTGACCAGGGTAGGAAGACCCAGTACTTC; CDR3aa: CASSQVGDQGRKTQYF
abundance: -; j_gene: TRBJ1-2; v_gene: TRBV28; d_gene: -; CDR3nt: TGTGCCAGCAGCCATAGATATGGCTACACCTTC; CDR3aa: CASSHRYGYTF
abundance: -; j_gene: TRBJ1-1; v_gene: TRBV14; d_gene: -; CDR3nt: TGTGCCAGCAGCCGCGATCTCGGGGACACTGAAGCTTTCTTT; CDR3aa: CASSRDLGDTEAFF
abundance: few; j_gene: TRBJ2-1; v_gene: TRBV7-2; d_gene: -; CDR3nt: TGTGCCAGCAGCTTAGAGGGGGTCTCCTACAATGAGCAGTTCTTC; CDR3aa: CASSLEGVSYNEQFF
abundance: few; j_gene: TRBJ2-3; v_gene: TRBV27; d_gene: -; CDR3nt: TGTGCCAGCAGTTTATGGTTCCGCACAGATACGCAGTATTTT; CDR3aa: CASSLWFRTDTQYF
abundance: few; j_gene: TRBJ1-5; v_gene: TRBV2; d_gene: -; CDR3nt: TGTGCCAGCAGTGAAGCTGACCTAGGCAACAATCAGCCCCAGCATTTT; CDR3aa: CASSEADLGNNQPQHF
abundance: -; j_gene: TRBJ2-1; v_gene: TRBV12-3/TRBV12-4; d_gene: TRBD1; CDR3nt: TGTGCCAGCAGCCCGAACACAGGGGGTCCCTGCAATGAGCAGTTCTTC; CDR3aa: CASSPNTGGPCNEQFF
abundance: few; j_gene: TRBJ1-5; v_gene: TRBV6-5; d_gene: TRBD1; CDR3nt: TGTGCCAGCAGTTGGGACAGGGGACCGAGCAATCAGCCCCAGCATTTT; CDR3aa: CASSWDRGPSNQPQHF
abundance: -; j_gene: TRBJ2-5; v_gene: TRBV6-7; d_gene: -; CDR3nt: TGTGCCAGCAGTTACTCGAGGCCCTCCATGACAGTTTCCGAAGAGACCCAGTACTTC; CDR3aa: CASSYSRPSMTVSEETQYF
abundance: many; j_gene: TRBJ2-5; v_gene: TRBV3-1; d_gene: -; CDR3nt: TGTGCCAGCAGCCAAGCGCGGGGCGCGGAGACCCAGTACTTC; CDR3aa: CASSQARGAETQYF
abundance: few; j_gene: TRBJ2-1; v_gene: TRBV28; d_gene: -; CDR3nt: TGTGCCAGCATTGTCGGCGGGAACTCAGGAAATGAGCAGTTCTTC; CDR3aa: CASIVGGNSGNEQFF
abundance: few; j_gene: TRBJ1-4; v_gene: TRBV29-1; d_gene: -; CDR3nt: TGCAGCGTTTCGTTCGGCAGCCTTAATGAAAAACTGTTTTTT; CDR3aa: CSVSFGSLNEKLFF
abundance: few; j_gene: TRBJ2-3; v_gene: TRBV12-3/TRBV12-4; d_gene: -; CDR3nt: TGTGCCAGCAGTTTCCACAGGGGCGGGAGAGGGAAAGATACGCAGTATTTT; CDR3aa: CASSFHRGGRGKDTQYF
abundance: few; j_gene: TRBJ1-1; v_gene: TRBV7-9; d_gene: -; CDR3nt: TGTGCCAGCAGCCCCTTCTGGGGGGAAACTGAAGCTTTCTTT; CDR3aa: CASSPFWGETEAFF
abundance: few; j_gene: TRBJ2-4; v_gene: TRBV7-9; d_gene: -; CDR3nt: TGTGCCAGCAGCCCCCGGGACACAATAAACATTCAGTACTTC; CDR3aa: CASSPRDTINIQYF
abundance: -; j_gene: TRBJ1-2; v_gene: TRBV20-1; d_gene: TRBD1; CDR3nt: TGCAGTGCTAGAGTTCAGGGGGCGCTTGGAGGCTACACCTTC; CDR3aa: CSARVQGALGGYTF
abundance: -; j_gene: TRBJ1-2; v_gene: TRBV7-9; d_gene: -; CDR3nt: TGTGCCAGCAGCTCCTTAGCGGTTAACTATGGCTACACCTTC; CDR3aa: CASSSLAVNYGYTF
abundance: -; j_gene: TRBJ2-3; v_gene: TRBV5-1; d_gene: -; CDR3nt: TGCGCCAGCAGCCCCCGGGACTCTGAACGTGCGCAGTATTTT; CDR3aa: CASSPRDSERAQYF
abundance: -; j_gene: TRBJ1-2; v_gene: TRBV11-2; d_gene: -; CDR3nt: TGTGCCAGCAGCTTATTCCCAGGGGATGGCTACACCTTC; CDR3aa: CASSLFPGDGYTF
abundance: -; j_gene: TRBJ1-1; v_gene: TRBV7-2; d_gene: -; CDR3nt: TGTGCCAGCAGCTTATTTTATCCTGAAGCTTTCTTT; CDR3aa: CASSLFYPEAFF
abundance: many; j_gene: TRBJ2-7; v_gene: TRBV29-1; d_gene: TRBD1; CDR3nt: TGCAGCGGTGCTGGGACAGGGGGGACCTACGAGCAGTACTTC; CDR3aa: CSGAGTGGTYEQYF
abundance: -; j_gene: TRBJ2-1; v_gene: TRBV30; d_gene: TRBD2; CDR3nt: TGTGCCTGGAACCCACAGCGGGGGGCTTTTAGCTCCTACAATGAGCAGTTCTTC; CDR3aa: CAWNPQRGAFSSYNEQFF
abundance: -; j_gene: TRBJ2-3; v_gene: TRBV7-9; d_gene: -; CDR3nt: TGTGCCAGCAGCCGCCCCTTGTTGGATACGCAGTATTTT; CDR3aa: CASSRPLLDTQYF
abundance: -; j_gene: TRBJ2-1; v_gene: TRBV20-1; d_gene: -; CDR3nt: TGCAGTGCTAGAGATAAGGAGGGGGGGTTCTACAATGAGCAGTTCTTC; CDR3aa: CSARDKEGGFYNEQFF
abundance: -; j_gene: TRBJ2-1; v_gene: TRBV12-3/TRBV12-4; d_gene: -; CDR3nt: TGTGCCAGCAGAGCTGGAACGACGGAGTCCTACAATGAGCAGTTCTTC; CDR3aa: CASRAGTTESYNEQFF
abundance: many; j_gene: TRBJ1-1; v_gene: TRBV24-1; d_gene: TRBD1; CDR3nt: TGTGCCACCAGTGGACAGGGTGGAACTGAAGCTTTCTTT; CDR3aa: CATSGQGGTEAFF
abundance: -; j_gene: TRBJ2-7; v_gene: TRBV13; d_gene: -; CDR3nt: TGTGCCAGCAGCTTACCGGGCAGAAGCTCCTACGAGCAGTACTTC; CDR3aa: CASSLPGRSSYEQYF
abundance: few; j_gene: TRBJ2-3; v_gene: TRBV9; d_gene: -; CDR3nt: TGTGCCAGCAGCGTTCTAGCCCTTGTCACAGATACGCAGTATTTT; CDR3aa: CASSVLALVTDTQYF
abundance: few; j_gene: TRBJ2-7; v_gene: TRBV5-1; d_gene: TRBD1; CDR3nt: TGCGCCAGCAGCTTCGGTGGGGGACAGAGCTCCTACGAGCAGTACTTC; CDR3aa: CASSFGGGQSSYEQYF
abundance: -; j_gene: TRBJ1-2; v_gene: TRBV5-5; d_gene: -; CDR3nt: TGTGCCAGCAGCTTGAACGGAGGCGGCAGGGAGTTCGATGGCTACACCTTC; CDR3aa: CASSLNGGGREFDGYTF
abundance: -; j_gene: TRBJ2-3; v_gene: TRBV6-2/TRBV6-3; d_gene: -; CDR3nt: TGTGCCAGCAGTTACTCAGCTGCCCCGGATACGCAGTATTTT; CDR3aa: CASSYSAAPDTQYF
abundance: -; j_gene: TRBJ2-5; v_gene: TRBV5-4; d_gene: -; CDR3nt: TGTGCCAGCAGCCAAAACTTCGGGGCAGGCGAAGAGACCCAGTACTTC; CDR3aa: CASSQNFGAGEETQYF
abundance: few; j_gene: TRBJ1-4; v_gene: TRBV7-6; d_gene: TRBD1; CDR3nt: TGTGCCAGCAGCCCTGGACAGGGAGGAGCTGAAAAACTGTTTTTT; CDR3aa: CASSPGQGGAEKLFF
abundance: few; j_gene: TRBJ2-7; v_gene: TRBV5-1; d_gene: TRBD1; CDR3nt: TGCGCCAGCAGCGACAGGGGTTTTTCCTACGAGCAGTACTTC; CDR3aa: CASSDRGFSYEQYF
abundance: -; j_gene: TRBJ1-2; v_gene: TRBV6-2/TRBV6-3; d_gene: TRBD1; CDR3nt: TGTGCCAGCAGTTTTAACGACAGGGGTGGTGGCTACACCTTC; CDR3aa: CASSFNDRGGGYTF
abundance: few; j_gene: TRBJ2-7; v_gene: TRBV6-6; d_gene: -; CDR3nt: TGTGCCAGCAGCGCGGGATCCTACGAGCAGTACTTC; CDR3aa: CASSAGSYEQYF
abundance: few; j_gene: TRBJ1-2; v_gene: TRBV4-1; d_gene: TRBD1; CDR3nt: TGCGCCAGCAGCCGAGACAGGGGACCTGGCTACACCTTC; CDR3aa: CASSRDRGPGYTF
abundance: -; j_gene: TRBJ2-7; v_gene: TRBV5-1; d_gene: TRBD1; CDR3nt: TGCGCCAGCAGCTGGGACAGGTTGGGGGAGCAGTACTTC; CDR3aa: CASSWDRLGEQYF
abundance: few; j_gene: TRBJ1-4; v_gene: TRBV4-1; d_gene: -; CDR3nt: TGCGCCAGCAGCTTCCGACTTTTATGGGGACACCGGAATGAAAAACTGTTTTTT; CDR3aa: CASSFRLLWGHRNEKLFF
abundance: few; j_gene: TRBJ1-5; v_gene: TRBV12-3/TRBV12-4; d_gene: -; CDR3nt: TGTGCCAGCAGTCCCAGGGAGAATCAGCCCCAGCATTTT; CDR3aa: CASSPRENQPQHF
abundance: few; j_gene: TRBJ2-2; v_gene: TRBV13; d_gene: -; CDR3nt: TGTGCCAGCAGGCTTACTAGGAACACCGGGGAGCTGTTTTTT; CDR3aa: CASRLTRNTGELFF
abundance: -; j_gene: TRBJ2-7; v_gene: TRBV29-1; d_gene: TRBD2; CDR3nt: TGCAGCGCCAGATATAGCGGGAAGTCCTACGAGCAGTACTTC; CDR3aa: CSARYSGKSYEQYF
abundance: few; j_gene: TRBJ1-2; v_gene: TRBV27; d_gene: -; CDR3nt: TGTGCCAGCAGTCCTCTGACGGGGGCTCCTCTCTATGGCTACACCTTC; CDR3aa: CASSPLTGAPLYGYTF
abundance: -; j_gene: TRBJ2-1; v_gene: TRBV28; d_gene: TRBD1; CDR3nt: TGTGCCAGCAGCTCAGGGACAGGGGGGCGCAATGAGCAGTTCTTC; CDR3aa: CASSSGTGGRNEQFF
abundance: few; j_gene: TRBJ2-3; v_gene: TRBV6-5; d_gene: -; CDR3nt: TGTGCCAGCAGTTTGGCGGACCTCACAGATACGCAGTATTTT; CDR3aa: CASSLADLTDTQYF
abundance: -; j_gene: TRBJ1-3; v_gene: TRBV7-2; d_gene: TRBD1; CDR3nt: TGTGCCAGCAGCATATCAGGGGGATCTGGAAACACCATATATTTT; CDR3aa: CASSISGGSGNTIYF
abundance: -; j_gene: TRBJ2-3; v_gene: TRBV5-1; d_gene: TRBD1; CDR3nt: TGCGCCAGCAGCTTGAAGGGACAGGGGATAGATACGCAGTATTTT; CDR3aa: CASSLKGQGIDTQYF
abundance: -; j_gene: TRBJ2-1; v_gene: TRBV30; d_gene: -; CDR3nt: TGTGCCTGGGGAACCGGGCAGGTTCCCTACAATGAGCAGTTCTTC; CDR3aa: CAWGTGQVPYNEQFF
abundance: many; j_gene: TRBJ2-7; v_gene: TRBV10-3; d_gene: -; CDR3nt: TGTGCCATCAGCGGCCAGGCAATAAATCGAGGCTACGAGCAGTACTTC; CDR3aa: CAISGQAINRGYEQYF